The rows below give T cell receptor beta chains drawn from one sample of a study of cytomegalovirus exposure and HLA in healthy donors. Using immunoSEQ multiplex PCR, the repertoire was profiled, and TCRdb retains in-frame clones only, with some absent. This table has around 160,000 clones, approximately 80% appearing once. The sample was PBMCs. All receptors come from a male donor in good health and CMV-seronegative. Each CDR3 is given with its conserved first and last residue. The D gene is left open where the match is weak. Some rows have no size entry. The others give once, few or many, or a class for an expanded clone.

D gene	J gene	clone size	V gene	CDR3 protein	CDR3 DNA
TRBD2	TRBJ2-2	-	TRBV10-3	CAISESGGGKNTGELFF	TGTGCCATCAGTGAGTCTGGGGGGGGGAAGAACACCGGGGAGCTGTTTTTT
-	TRBJ2-2	-	TRBV6-4	CASRKGVTGELFF	TGTGCCAGCAGGAAAGGGGTTACCGGGGAGCTGTTTTTT
TRBD2	TRBJ2-7	-	TRBV27	CASSSPTSGAYEQYF	TGTGCCAGCAGTTCTCCGACTAGCGGGGCCTACGAGCAGTACTTC
TRBD1	TRBJ2-7	-	TRBV4-2	CASARDRGYEQYF	TGTGCCAGCGCCCGGGACAGGGGATACGAGCAGTACTTC
TRBD1	TRBJ2-7	once	TRBV4-3	CASSRDRGVPYEQYF	TGCGCCAGCAGCCGAGACAGGGGGGTCCCCTACGAGCAGTACTTC
-	TRBJ2-2	-	TRBV5-1	CASSPGSGELFF	TGCGCCAGCAGCCCGGGGTCCGGGGAGCTGTTTTTT
-	TRBJ2-1	-	TRBV2	CASRILNSYNEQFF	TGTGCCAGCAGAATCCTAAACTCCTACAATGAGCAGTTCTTC
TRBD1	TRBJ2-3	-	TRBV6-1	CASSEGTGHTDTQYF	TGTGCCAGCAGTGAAGGGACAGGGCACACAGATACGCAGTATTTT
TRBD1	TRBJ2-1	-	TRBV5-1	CASSFGTGEDEQFF	TGCGCCAGCAGCTTCGGGACAGGGGAGGATGAGCAGTTCTTC
TRBD1	TRBJ1-3	-	TRBV7-2	CASSRDRLSGNTIYF	TGTGCCAGCAGCAGGGACAGACTCTCTGGAAACACCATATATTTT
-	TRBJ2-7	few	TRBV28	CASSSTTYEQYF	TGTGCCAGCAGTTCCACAACCTACGAGCAGTACTTC
TRBD2	TRBJ2-3	once	TRBV4-1	CASSHLRGGTSGGATDTQYF	TGCGCCAGCAGCCACCTACGAGGCGGGACTAGCGGGGGGGCGACAGATACGCAGTATTTT
TRBD2	TRBJ2-7	-	TRBV5-1	CASSRGGTSYEQYF	TGCGCCAGCAGCCGGGGGGGGACCTCCTACGAGCAGTACTTC
-	TRBJ2-3	-	TRBV29-1	CSTRASLTDTQYF	TGCAGCACTAGGGCCTCTCTCACAGATACGCAGTATTTT
-	TRBJ2-7	once	TRBV6-6	CASRAQGYEQYF	TGTGCCAGCAGGGCACAGGGCTACGAGCAGTACTTC
-	TRBJ2-3	few	TRBV7-9	CASSPGTDTQYF	TGTGCCAGCAGCCCGGGGACAGATACGCAGTATTTT
TRBD1	TRBJ1-4	-	TRBV11-1	CASSLRQGGSTNEKLFF	TGTGCCAGCAGCCTTCGACAGGGGGGCTCTACTAATGAAAAACTGTTTTTT
TRBD2	TRBJ2-5	-	TRBV30	CAWGGTSGNWVTQYF	TGTGCCTGGGGGGGGACTAGCGGGAACTGGGTAACCCAGTACTTC
TRBD1	TRBJ2-1	-	TRBV28	CASSRTGGGLGEQFF	TGTGCCAGCAGCCGGACAGGGGGCGGCTTAGGTGAGCAGTTCTTC
-	TRBJ2-5	-	TRBV6-1	CASSEGPRAGADQYF	TGTGCCAGCAGTGAAGGCCCCCGGGCAGGGGCGGACCAGTACTTC
TRBD1	TRBJ1-1	-	TRBV7-9	CASSPAGQGVNTEAFF	TGTGCCAGCAGCCCCGCCGGACAGGGGGTGAACACTGAAGCTTTCTTT
-	TRBJ1-2	once	TRBV13	CASSVGVYGYTF	TGTGCCAGCAGCGTCGGGGTCTATGGCTACACCTTC
-	TRBJ1-4	few	TRBV4-2	CASSQDSRRELFF	TGTGCCAGCAGCCAAGATTCCAGGCGGGAACTGTTTTTT
-	TRBJ1-5	few	TRBV5-6	CASSGGYGNQPQHF	TGTGCCAGCAGCGGAGGGTACGGCAATCAGCCCCAGCATTTT